The entry that follows covers one T cell receptor beta chain sequence. The CDR3 contains 15 residues. V lost 2 bases, J lost 2 bases, and 12 bases lay in between. Germline V gene sequence: CDR1 SGHRS, CDR2 YFSETQ. It was into CD45RA+ naive and CD45RA-negative memory subsets that the CD4+ cells were split. The data were obtained in a study of shared clonotypes between healthy human individuals. The authors ran the assay at deep level. Authors' analysis steps: In the immunoSEQ data, sequences were junction-only and lacked quality scores, so filtering differed. Some clones are missing from TCRdb's copy, which holds only in-frame ones; the method was immunoSEQ multiplex PCR. Clonal size and the V and J genes are those of that table, whereas D and trimming came from the DNA. The sample consists of 2 million to 2.5 million clones, approximately 93% of them appearing once.

The sample consisted of naive CD4+ T cells from PBMCs. Subset indicated: CD45RA+ positively selected. The sequence came from a man aged 18 to 29 in good health. Some clones in this sample may be carry-over from other donors' samples. The chain combines TRBV5-1 with TRBJ2-3; perhaps TRBD2 as D (6 bases). CDR3 DNA sequence: TGCGCCAGCAGCTTCGGGGGAGGATCCACAGATACGCAGTATTTT. This sequence encodes CASSFGGGSTDTQYF.